These T cell receptor beta chains were read from a single sample in a study of blood T cell repertoires in COVID-19. Assay: immunoSEQ multiplex PCR; the TCRdb copy retains only in-frame clones and omits some. Of some 220,000 clones detected, around 80% appear once; the ten largest clones hold more than 7%. Source material: peripheral blood. The receptors originated from a woman in her seventies with acute or convalescent COVID-19. CDR3s include the opening cysteine and the closing phenylalanine or tryptophan. D genes are given only for firm matches. Size is stated for part of the rows, as once, few or many counts, or as a class when the clone is expanded.

size: few
J: TRBJ2-5
D: TRBD1
V: TRBV27
DNA: TGTGCCAGCAGTTACACAGGGGGCTATGAGACCCAGTACTTC
CDR3: CASSYTGGYETQYF

size: few
J: TRBJ2-5
D: TRBD1
V: TRBV24-1
DNA: TGTGCCACTTCAGGGGGCCACCAAGAGACCCAGTACTTC
CDR3: CATSGGHQETQYF

size: many
J: TRBJ1-2
D: NA
V: TRBV6-5
DNA: TGTGCCAGCAGTTACTCACAGGCGGTCGGGGGCTATGGCTACACCTTC
CDR3: CASSYSQAVGGYGYTF

size: NA
J: TRBJ1-2
D: NA
V: TRBV27
DNA: TGTGCCAGCAGTTTACGTGCGGGATTCTATGGCTACACCTTC
CDR3: CASSLRAGFYGYTF

size: once
J: TRBJ2-1
D: TRBD1
V: TRBV6-2/TRBV6-3
DNA: TGTGCCAGCAGTTACGGACAGGGGAGGGATAATGAGCAGTTCTTC
CDR3: CASSYGQGRDNEQFF

size: NA
J: TRBJ1-5
D: NA
V: TRBV12-5
DNA: TGTGCTAGTGGTTTGGTACTTTCGGGCAATCAGCCCCAGCATTTT
CDR3: CASGLVLSGNQPQHF

size: NA
J: TRBJ1-5
D: TRBD1
V: TRBV9
DNA: TGTGCCAGCAGCGTACACGACAGGGGCAATCAGCCCCAGCATTTT
CDR3: CASSVHDRGNQPQHF

size: many
J: TRBJ1-6
D: TRBD1
V: TRBV11-2
DNA: TGTGCCAGCAGCGAGGGGTCGACAGGGTTAAAAATCCACTTT
CDR3: CASSEGSTGLKIHF

size: NA
J: TRBJ2-5
D: NA
V: TRBV19
DNA: TGTGCCACCAAGGTGTCCACAGGGATTGGGGAGACCCAGTACTTC
CDR3: CATKVSTGIGETQYF

size: once
J: TRBJ1-1
D: NA
V: TRBV3-1/TRBV3-2
DNA: TGTGCCAGCAGCCAAGATCGCGATCAGGCAGGGGTAGCTTTCTTT
CDR3: CASSQDRDQAGVAFF

size: few
J: TRBJ1-2
D: TRBD1
V: TRBV28
DNA: TGTGCCAGCAAGCAGGGGGCAGACTATGGCTACACCTTC
CDR3: CASKQGADYGYTF

size: NA
J: TRBJ2-3
D: TRBD2
V: TRBV2
DNA: TGTGCCAGCAGTAGACTAGCGGGGGGGATAGATACGCAGTATTTT
CDR3: CASSRLAGGIDTQYF

size: NA
J: TRBJ1-2
D: NA
V: TRBV6-5
DNA: TGTGCCGTAGGGAGTGTCTATGGCTACACCTTC
CDR3: CAVGSVYGYTF

size: NA
J: TRBJ2-5
D: NA
V: TRBV30
DNA: TGTGCCTGGAGTGTACAGGGCGGCCAAGAGACCCAGTACTTC
CDR3: CAWSVQGGQETQYF

size: NA
J: TRBJ1-2
D: NA
V: TRBV20-1
DNA: TGCAGTGCTAGAGTAGCGGGTGGCTACACCTTC
CDR3: CSARVAGGYTF

size: NA
J: TRBJ1-2
D: TRBD1
V: TRBV24-1
DNA: TGTGCCACCAGTGATTCCTCCGGGACAGGGACCCCCGGCTACACCTTC
CDR3: CATSDSSGTGTPGYTF

size: NA
J: TRBJ1-3
D: TRBD1
V: TRBV4-1
DNA: TGCGCCAGCAGCCGACAGGGGACTGGAAACACCATATATTTT
CDR3: CASSRQGTGNTIYF

size: once
J: TRBJ1-2
D: TRBD1
V: TRBV10-2
DNA: TGCGCCAGCAGCCCTAGACAGGGGGCTGACTATGGCTACACCTTC
CDR3: CASSPRQGADYGYTF

size: NA
J: TRBJ2-2
D: NA
V: TRBV25-1
DNA: TGTGCCACACAGGGAACGAACACCGGGGAGCTGTTTTTT
CDR3: CATQGTNTGELFF

size: NA
J: TRBJ1-5
D: NA
V: TRBV25-1
DNA: TGTGCCAGCAGTGACCAGGGGAATCAGCCCCAGCATTTT
CDR3: CASSDQGNQPQHF

size: NA
J: TRBJ2-3
D: NA
V: TRBV6-6
DNA: TGTGCCAGCAGTTTTGCAGGGGTGGATACGCAGTATTTT
CDR3: CASSFAGVDTQYF

size: NA
J: TRBJ1-6
D: TRBD1
V: TRBV6-5
DNA: TGTGCCAGCAAAGACAGGGGAATAGATAATTCACCCCTCCACTTT
CDR3: CASKDRGIDNSPLHF

size: NA
J: TRBJ1-5
D: NA
V: TRBV18
DNA: TGTGCCAGCTCACCAGACAGTCTGGGCAATCAGCCCCAGCATTTT
CDR3: CASSPDSLGNQPQHF

size: NA
J: TRBJ1-5
D: NA
V: TRBV2
DNA: TGTGCCAGCAGTGACGGTTATAGCAATCAGCCCCAGCATTTT
CDR3: CASSDGYSNQPQHF

size: NA
J: TRBJ2-2
D: TRBD2
V: TRBV5-1
DNA: TGCGCCAGCAGCCCCCGGACTAGCGGGGGGCGGAACACCGGGGAGCTGTTTTTT
CDR3: CASSPRTSGGRNTGELFF

size: NA
J: TRBJ2-5
D: NA
V: TRBV6-1
DNA: TGTGCCAGCAGTGAAGATACTCGGTACCAAGAGACCCAGTACTTC
CDR3: CASSEDTRYQETQYF

size: NA
J: TRBJ1-3
D: NA
V: TRBV5-1
DNA: TGCGCCAGCAGCTTAAGCCCTGGAAACACCATATATTTT
CDR3: CASSLSPGNTIYF

size: once
J: TRBJ2-7
D: TRBD2
V: TRBV24-1
DNA: TGTGCCACCAGTGAGGCGGGGGGGCCGGACGAGCAGTACTTC
CDR3: CATSEAGGPDEQYF

size: NA
J: TRBJ2-7
D: TRBD1
V: TRBV5-1
DNA: TGCGCCAGCAGAGAGACAGGGAGCTCCTACGAGCAGTACTTC
CDR3: CASRETGSSYEQYF

size: NA
J: TRBJ2-3
D: TRBD1
V: TRBV11-3
DNA: TGTGCCAGCAGCGTGGGACAGGGGGCTGGAGATACGCAGTATTTT
CDR3: CASSVGQGAGDTQYF

size: NA
J: TRBJ1-2
D: NA
V: TRBV5-1
DNA: TGCGCCAGCAGCTTGGACAGTCCAAGGTATGGCTACACCTTC
CDR3: CASSLDSPRYGYTF

size: NA
J: TRBJ2-5
D: NA
V: TRBV9
DNA: TGTGCCAGCAGCGTCAAGGGGTCCCAAGAGACCCAGTACTTC
CDR3: CASSVKGSQETQYF

size: NA
J: TRBJ1-4
D: NA
V: TRBV29-1
DNA: TGCAGCGTCCGACAGACAACTAATGAAAAACTGTTTTTT
CDR3: CSVRQTTNEKLFF

size: NA
J: TRBJ2-7
D: NA
V: TRBV3-1/TRBV3-2
DNA: TGTGCCAGCAGCCAAGATCGGTCGCGGGTCGAGCAGTACTTC
CDR3: CASSQDRSRVEQYF

size: NA
J: TRBJ2-3
D: TRBD2
V: TRBV4-1
DNA: TGCGCCAGCAGCCAAGGGCGGGGGGCTAGCACAGATACGCAGTATTTT
CDR3: CASSQGRGASTDTQYF

size: once
J: TRBJ2-1
D: NA
V: TRBV5-1
DNA: TGCGCCAGCAGCCTTGGGTCGGGGGGCGGAGACGATGAGCAGTTCTTC
CDR3: CASSLGSGGGDDEQFF

size: NA
J: TRBJ2-5
D: TRBD2
V: TRBV5-6
DNA: TGTGCCAGCAGCTTGGGACTAGCGGGTCAAGAGACCCAGTACTTC
CDR3: CASSLGLAGQETQYF

size: NA
J: TRBJ2-1
D: NA
V: TRBV29-1
DNA: TGCAGCGTTGAAGAGAACGGGAATGAGCAGTTCTTC
CDR3: CSVEENGNEQFF

size: NA
J: TRBJ2-3
D: NA
V: TRBV5-1
DNA: TGCGCCAGCAGCTTGGGTACAAACACAGATACGCAGTATTTT
CDR3: CASSLGTNTDTQYF

size: NA
J: TRBJ2-2
D: NA
V: TRBV9
DNA: TGTGCCAGCAGACAGGACAACACCGGGGAGCTGTTTTTT
CDR3: CASRQDNTGELFF

size: NA
J: TRBJ2-5
D: TRBD2
V: TRBV18
DNA: TGTGCCAGCTCACCCAATAGCGGGCAAGAGACCCAGTACTTC
CDR3: CASSPNSGQETQYF

size: NA
J: TRBJ2-1
D: TRBD2
V: TRBV6-6
DNA: TGTGCCAGCAGTTACTCGAGCGGGGGGGGAAGTGAGCAGTTCTTC
CDR3: CASSYSSGGGSEQFF

size: NA
J: TRBJ2-1
D: TRBD2
V: TRBV20-1
DNA: TGCAGTGCCGGGGGGGAAAATGAGCAGTTCTTC
CDR3: CSAGGENEQFF

size: NA
J: TRBJ1-4
D: NA
V: TRBV24-1
DNA: TGTGCCACCAGCCCGGGACAAGGTAATGAAAAACTGTTTTTT
CDR3: CATSPGQGNEKLFF

size: NA
J: TRBJ2-2
D: NA
V: TRBV5-1
DNA: TGCGCCAGCAGCTTGGCCATAAGGGGCGGGGAGCTGTTTTTT
CDR3: CASSLAIRGGELFF

size: few
J: TRBJ2-3
D: NA
V: TRBV9
DNA: TGTGCCAGCAGCGTATCGTCGGGGTTAAGCACAGATACGCAGTATTTT
CDR3: CASSVSSGLSTDTQYF

size: NA
J: TRBJ2-5
D: NA
V: TRBV27
DNA: TGTGCCAGCAGTTGGACAAGAACGTCGGAGACCCAGTACTTC
CDR3: CASSWTRTSETQYF

size: few
J: TRBJ2-2
D: TRBD2
V: TRBV27
DNA: TGTGCCAGCAGTTTATTCCTGCCTAGCGGGGGGAACACCGGGGAGCTGTTTTTT
CDR3: CASSLFLPSGGNTGELFF

size: NA
J: TRBJ1-5
D: NA
V: TRBV11-2
DNA: TGTGCCAGCAGCTTTGGCAGCAATCAGCCCCAGCATTTT
CDR3: CASSFGSNQPQHF

size: NA
J: TRBJ1-2
D: TRBD1
V: TRBV6-5
DNA: TGTGCCAGCAGTAGGGGGACAGCTACTTACGATGGCTACACCTTC
CDR3: CASSRGTATYDGYTF

size: NA
J: TRBJ2-3
D: NA
V: TRBV27
DNA: TGTGCCAGCTCAGGACTATCCACAGATACGCAGTATTTT
CDR3: CASSGLSTDTQYF

size: NA
J: TRBJ2-1
D: TRBD2
V: TRBV10-3
DNA: TGTGCCATCAGCCCATGGTTAGATAGCGGGGGAGGTTTAGGCTCCTACAATGAGCAGTTCTTC
CDR3: CAISPWLDSGGGLGSYNEQFF

size: NA
J: TRBJ1-2
D: NA
V: TRBV3-1/TRBV3-2
DNA: TGTGCCAGCAGCCAAGGGAACAGGGGCTACACCTTC
CDR3: CASSQGNRGYTF

size: NA
J: TRBJ1-5
D: NA
V: TRBV3-1/TRBV3-2
DNA: TGTGCCAGCAGCCAAGAACCAGATCAGCCCCAGCATTTT
CDR3: CASSQEPDQPQHF